The clone carrying this T cell receptor beta chain was recorded at least ten times. This entry is derived from a study of CD4 and CD8 cells across lung adenocarcinoma regions. V lost 5 bases and J 4 bases, leaving 12 bases between the germline ends. CDR1 is MNHNS, CDR2 SASEGT, per germline. This CDR3 contains 13 residues. Samples came from patients with localized non-small cell lung adenocarcinoma. MiXCR, applied by TCRdb to the PCR reads, yields one record per CDR3 protein. This table holds 14,000 or so distinct CDR3 sequences, approximately 40% found once. Sample: CD4+ T cells from the center of a lung tumor. The clonotype comes from a male donor with lung adenocarcinoma. The CD4 and CD8 labels of this study may be unreliable. The chain employs TRBV6-1 and TRBJ2-7; no reliable D call. CDR3 sequence (DNA): TGTGCCAGCAGTCGAACAGTGGCGTACGAGCAGTACTTC. Amino acids: CASSRTVAYEQYF.